This T cell receptor beta chain was identified in a study of yellow fever vaccine responses in identical twins. TCRdb re-derived calls from the RT-PCR reads in MiXCR, one entry per CDR3 protein. The sample has approximately 2,000 distinct CDR3 sequences, approximately 7.8% seen once. Study outcomes and limitations: Reportedly, the T cell response mounted by twins to vaccine seemed partly convergent, partly personalized.

Trimming took 4 bases from V and 0 from J; bases not matched to a gene: 3. The CDR3 is 16 amino acids. The V gene's germline CDR1 is ENHRY and CDR2 SYGVKD. In this sample, this clonotype is large. The antigen is undetermined. The receptor's source is a woman younger than 35 who received the yellow fever vaccine. V usage is TRBV10-3 and J usage is TRBJ1-1, with 12 bases that match TRBD1. The sequencing used T cells from blood (PBMCs), unsorted or a sorted subset (not recorded which), collected 2 years after vaccination. The CDR3 loop reads CAISGGDRGLNTEAFF. Written as DNA, the CDR3 is TGTGCCATCAGTGGCGGGGACAGGGGGCTGAACACTGAAGCTTTCTTT.